This T cell receptor (beta chain) is from a study of shared clonotypes between healthy human individuals. Points on this clone: What it binds is not known.

Study observations and caveats: Since donors were few, the genetic and exposure-history diversity represented was limited. Generally, naive subsets came out with larger estimated richness than memory subsets.

Within Nashville, Tennessee resided all donors, each a Caucasian adult. Measured with immunoSEQ multiplex PCR; TCRdb has only the in-frame clones, and not every one. The table shows over a million clones, with around 82% occurring only once. The ends were cut back, 3 bases at V and 2 bases at J, with 14 bases in the middle. Germline V lookup: CDR1 GTSNPN, CDR2 SVGIG (reference sequence). The CDR3 length is 14 residues. V usage is TRBV30 and J usage is TRBJ2-7; a weak D match, TRBD2 (6 bases). This clonotype was obtained from a man between 18 and 29 years old in good health. Some clones in this sample may be carry-over from other donors' samples. Sequenced sample: memory CD4+ T cells from PBMCs. The subset here: CD45RA-negative fraction. CDR3 region: CAWRIGGAAYEQYF. DNA for the CDR3: TGTGCCTGGAGGATCGGCGGGGCGGCCTACGAGCAGTACTTC.